The 10 T cell receptor beta chains in this list originate from one sample, sequenced in a study of OX40 agonist ivuxolimab in advanced cancers. The table came from immunoSEQ multiplex PCR; TCRdb's copy has only in-frame clones and leaves some out. The repertoire consists of about 84,000 clones, with about nine tenths occurring once and the leading ten covering over 0.15%. Sample: CD4+ or CD8+ T cells sorted from blood, taken in a trial of the OX40 agonist ivuxolimab. These receptor sequences come from an adult with an advanced solid tumor such as melanoma, head and neck, liver or kidney cancer.

This chain uses TRBV9 with TRBJ2-2, with a weak D call TRBD1 (5 bases). V lost 1 base and J 4 bases, leaving 5 bases between the germline ends. CDR1 and CDR2 (germline): SGDLS, YYNGEE. The CDR3 runs to 13 residues. CDR3 amino acids: CASSVQGTGELFF. CDR3 DNA sequence: TGTGCCAGCAGCGTACAGGGCACCGGGGAGCTGTTTTTT.

The chain carries TRBV4-2 and TRBJ1-4, with 9 bases identical to TRBD1. Germline V gene lookup returns CDR1 LGHNA and CDR2 YNFKEQ. V shed 3 bases, J shed 6 bases, and the junction held 5 bases outside the gene matches. CDR3 length: 15 residues. The CDR3 coding sequence is TGTGCCAGCAGCCACGACAGGGGGAAGTATGAAAAACTGTTTTTT. Translating it yields CASSHDRGKYEKLFF.

The V call is TRBV6-6, the J call TRBJ2-3, with D possibly being TRBD2 (7 bases). This CDR3 is 15 amino acids long. Germline loops: CDR1 MNHNY, CDR2 SVGAGI (reference sequence). V dropped 6 bases and J dropped 4 bases, with 17 bases sitting between them. CDR3 coding DNA: TGTGCCAGCAGACTCTCGGCGGGGGCCGCAGATACGCAGTATTTT. Its protein product is CASRLSAGAADTQYF.

The V call is TRBV6-1, the J call TRBJ1-5; 8 nucleotides line up with TRBD1. The CDR3 is 16 residues long. Germline V CDR1 and CDR2: MNHNS, SASEGT. Losses at the gene ends were 2 bases for V and 9 bases for J; bases not matched to a gene: 12. The CDR3 spells CASSEFSRTGRGPQHF. CDR3 bases: TGTGCCAGCAGTGAATTCTCCCGGACAGGGAGAGGGCCCCAGCATTTT.

The V gene is TRBV6-5, the J gene TRBJ2-1; D perhaps matches TRBD1 (6 bases). The CDR3 sequence is 14 residues long. CDR1 is MNHEY, CDR2 SVGAGI, per germline. V shed 4 bases and J shed 9 bases, with 16 bases lying between them. The CDR3 loop reads CASSSLILGGEQFF. For the CDR3, the DNA is TGTGCCAGCAGTTCACTCATACTAGGGGGTGAGCAGTTCTTC.

This chain uses TRBV30 with TRBJ2-1; D gene uncertain. Germline V gene data show CDR1 as GTSNPN and CDR2 as SVGIG (reference sequence). CDR3 length equals 12 residues. Trimming removed 0 bases from V and 7 bases from J, with 7 bases in between. This CDR3 reads CAWSVGRNEQFF. As DNA, the CDR3 is TGTGCCTGGAGTGTAGGTAGAAATGAGCAGTTCTTC. Looking up the rest from reference TRBV30 and TRBJ2-1 gives the full variable domain: SQTIHQWPATLVQPVGSPLSLECTVEGTSNPNLYWYRQAAGRGLQLLFYSVGIGQISSEVPQNLSASRPQDRQFILSSKKLLLSDSGFYLCAWSVGRNEQFFGPGTRLTVL.

The gene calls are TRBV27 and TRBJ2-7; TRBD1 aligns across 8 bases. Germline CDR1 MNHEY, CDR2 SMNVEV (reference sequence). CDR3 length: 17 amino acids. The V and J ends lost 6 bases and 2 bases, in that order; junction bases with no gene match: 15. The CDR3 bases are TGTGCCAGCAGCCACACCTTAGGGACAGGACAAACCTACGAGCAGTACTTC. This translates into CASSHTLGTGQTYEQYF.

This clone was seen a handful of times. The J gene is TRBJ2-7, the V gene TRBV6-5; D unclear. Germline V gene data show CDR1 as MNHEY and CDR2 as SVGAGI. The CDR3 contains 15 residues. Trimming took off 2 bases at V and 2 bases at J, with 13 bases between the two ends. The CDR3 bases are TGTGCCAGCAGTTACAATACTCTAGGCACCTACGAGCAGTACTTC. Protein: CASSYNTLGTYEQYF.

This chain joins TRBV5-1 and TRBJ1-5; possibly TRBD1 for D (6 bases). The germline CDR1 and CDR2 sequences are SGHRS and YFSETQ. This CDR3 spans 14 amino acids. The V end was cut by 3 bases, the J end by 4 bases, with 11 bases between. The CDR3 region is CASSSGTPNQPQHF. The CDR3 DNA is TGCGCCAGCAGCTCCGGGACACCGAATCAGCCCCAGCATTTT.

The rearrangement uses TRBV6-1 and TRBJ1-2; D is possibly TRBD1 (5 bases). Trimming left V 6 bases short and J 4 bases short, with 18 bases between. The CDR3 has 15 residues. Germline V lookup: CDR1 MNHNS, CDR2 SASEGT. CDR3 bases: TGTGCCAGCAGGGGAGGACACCGGCTTGGCTATGGCTACACCTTC. This translates into CASRGGHRLGYGYTF.